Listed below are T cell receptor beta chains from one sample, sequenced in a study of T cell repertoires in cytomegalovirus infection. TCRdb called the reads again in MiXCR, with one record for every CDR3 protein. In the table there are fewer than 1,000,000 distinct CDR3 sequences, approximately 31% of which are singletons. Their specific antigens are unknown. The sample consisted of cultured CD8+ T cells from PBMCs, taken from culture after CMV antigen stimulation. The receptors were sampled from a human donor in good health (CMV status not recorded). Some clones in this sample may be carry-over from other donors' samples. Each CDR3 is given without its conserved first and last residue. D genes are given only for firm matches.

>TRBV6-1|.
ASSEGSVRTF
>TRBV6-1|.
ASSSLPPEYQETQY
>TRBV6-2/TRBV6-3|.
ASSYLSGGHEQY
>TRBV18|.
ASSPPEKETQY
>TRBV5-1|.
ASSPHSGISGNTIY
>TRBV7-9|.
ASSLGLEDEQF
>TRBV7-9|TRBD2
ASSPYSGPSYNEQF
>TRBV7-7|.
ASSPTTRGEQF
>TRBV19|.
ASSMGMNTEAF
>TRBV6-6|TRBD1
ASSYSTGTAVTGGGNQPQH
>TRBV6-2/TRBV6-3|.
ATREATNEKLF
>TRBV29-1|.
SVGGFETEAF
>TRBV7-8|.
ASSVGPYTPYNEQF
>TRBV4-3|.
ASSQESELWKNIQY
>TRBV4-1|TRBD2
AGSQASGGARNEQF
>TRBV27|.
ASSLRIGVTEAF
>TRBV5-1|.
ASTLGTISTDTQY
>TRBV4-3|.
ASSPSSVDEQF
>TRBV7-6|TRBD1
ASSSLDRVNSPLH
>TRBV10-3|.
AISESGTAYGYT
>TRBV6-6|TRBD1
ASRLLPGTGISLGGYT
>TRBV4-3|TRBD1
ASSQGGRGQETQY
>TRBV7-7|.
ASSLSSLAPDTQY
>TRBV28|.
ASSSGRRLGEKLF
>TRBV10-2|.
ASRVEGTPYEQY
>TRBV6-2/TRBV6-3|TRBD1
ASSRGQGRQETQY
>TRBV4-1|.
ASSPSLLTDTQY
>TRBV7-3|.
ASSLTVGEAYGELF
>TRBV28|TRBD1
ASSLSRTGGAENYGYT
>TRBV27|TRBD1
ASSPGQGAEKLF
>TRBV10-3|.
AISESNRPVVEQF
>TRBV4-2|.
ASSQECVLIPSSYNEQF
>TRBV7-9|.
ASSLPEGGTGPDTQY
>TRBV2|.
ASSGPGRGAETGELF
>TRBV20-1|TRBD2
SASFPAGGWNMGETQY
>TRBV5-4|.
ASSGENSPLH
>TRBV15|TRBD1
ATSSPDRGLSDTQY
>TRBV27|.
ASSPHLRRGENYGYT
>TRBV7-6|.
ASPQTGNTGELF
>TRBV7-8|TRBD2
ASSPSGGAFEQF
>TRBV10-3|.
AISAEGAGANVLT
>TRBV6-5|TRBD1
ASRPQGNQPQH
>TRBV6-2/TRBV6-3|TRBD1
ASSFGTDTEAF
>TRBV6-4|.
ASSDHAVSSYNEQF
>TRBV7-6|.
ASSLEGRWNTEAF
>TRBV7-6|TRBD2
ASSLVAGSYNEQF
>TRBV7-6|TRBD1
ASSAAGDRYNSPLH
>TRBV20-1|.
SARDPTGMAEAF
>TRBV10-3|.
AISDDLADEQF
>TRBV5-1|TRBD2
ASSLRGGLSDTQY
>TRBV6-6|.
TSSYPPPPGDTQY